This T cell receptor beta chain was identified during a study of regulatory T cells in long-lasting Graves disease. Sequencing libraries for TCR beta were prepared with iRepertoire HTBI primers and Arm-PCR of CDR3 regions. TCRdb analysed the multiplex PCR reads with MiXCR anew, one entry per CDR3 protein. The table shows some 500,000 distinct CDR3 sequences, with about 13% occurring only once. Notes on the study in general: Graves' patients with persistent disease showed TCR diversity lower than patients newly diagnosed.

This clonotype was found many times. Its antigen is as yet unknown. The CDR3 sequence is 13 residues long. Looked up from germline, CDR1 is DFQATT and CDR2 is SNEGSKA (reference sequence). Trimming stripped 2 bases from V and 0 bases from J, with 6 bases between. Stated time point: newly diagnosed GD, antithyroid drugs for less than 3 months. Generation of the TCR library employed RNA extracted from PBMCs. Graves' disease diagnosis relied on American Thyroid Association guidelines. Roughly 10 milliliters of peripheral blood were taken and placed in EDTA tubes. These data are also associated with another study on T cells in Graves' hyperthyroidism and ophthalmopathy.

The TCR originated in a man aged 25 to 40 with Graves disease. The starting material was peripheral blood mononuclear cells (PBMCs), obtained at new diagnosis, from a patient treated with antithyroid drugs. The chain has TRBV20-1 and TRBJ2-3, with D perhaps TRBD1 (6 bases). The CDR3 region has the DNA TGCAGTGCTAGAAGGGGGAGCACAGATACGCAGTATTTT. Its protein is CSARRGSTDTQYF.